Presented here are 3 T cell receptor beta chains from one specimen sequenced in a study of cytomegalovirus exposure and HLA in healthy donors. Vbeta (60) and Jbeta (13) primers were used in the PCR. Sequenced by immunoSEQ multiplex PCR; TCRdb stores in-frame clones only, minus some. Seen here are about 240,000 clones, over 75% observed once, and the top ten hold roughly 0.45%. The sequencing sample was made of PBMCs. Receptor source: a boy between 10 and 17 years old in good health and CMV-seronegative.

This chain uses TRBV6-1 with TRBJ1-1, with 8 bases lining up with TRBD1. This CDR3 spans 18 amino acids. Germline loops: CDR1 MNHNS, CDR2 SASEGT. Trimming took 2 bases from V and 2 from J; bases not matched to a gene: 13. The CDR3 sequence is CASSEIPARTGRNTEAFF. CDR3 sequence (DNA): TGTGCCAGCAGTGAAATCCCAGCCCGGACAGGGAGAAACACTGAAGCTTTCTTT.

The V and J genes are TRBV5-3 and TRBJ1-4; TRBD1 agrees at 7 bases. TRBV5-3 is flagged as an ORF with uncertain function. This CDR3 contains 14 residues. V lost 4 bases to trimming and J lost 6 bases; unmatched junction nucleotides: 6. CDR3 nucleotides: TGTGCCAGAAGCCGACAGGGTTGGGATGAAAAACTGTTTTTT. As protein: CARSRQGWDEKLFF.

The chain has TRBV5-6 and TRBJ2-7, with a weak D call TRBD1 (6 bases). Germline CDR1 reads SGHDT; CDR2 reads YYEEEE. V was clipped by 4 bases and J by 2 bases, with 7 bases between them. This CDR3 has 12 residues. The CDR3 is CASSGQTYEQYF. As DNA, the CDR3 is TGTGCCAGCAGCGGACAGACCTACGAGCAGTACTTC.